This TCR beta chain was recorded in a study of cytomegalovirus exposure and HLA in healthy donors. Worth noting for this clone: The antigen remains undetermined.

CDR1 is MGHRA, CDR2 YSYEKL, per germline. This CDR3 has 14 amino acids. The V and J ends lost 4 bases and 5 bases respectively, with 14 bases between them. Study-wide points: Whilst most TCR sequences proved rare, a subset of public TCRs occurred across many donors. For TCR beta chains, V- and J-gene trimming was later linked to a missense DCLRE1C variant. Analyzed later, association rates of TCRs varied across HLA loci, with DRB1 most and HLA-C fewest.

The primer mix had 60 Vbeta and 13 Jbeta primers. Generated by immunoSEQ multiplex PCR, the TCRdb table keeps only in-frame clones and is missing some. The table lists some 140,000 clones, approximately 80% of them singletons. This chain links TRBV4-1 with TRBJ2-5; D is unresolved. The TCR was taken from a woman aged 40 to 50 in good health and CMV-seronegative. Sequencing input: PBMCs. DNA for the CDR3: TGCGCCAGCAGCCTGGGTCAGACTCCTGAGACCCAGTACTTC. It translates to CASSLGQTPETQYF.